This passage covers 29 T cell receptor beta chains from one sample sequenced in a study of OX40 agonist ivuxolimab in advanced cancers. This table comes from immunoSEQ multiplex PCR, and its TCRdb copy is limited to in-frame clones, with some not included. The data contain roughly 35,000 clones, about 87% of them seen just once; the ten biggest clones take up about 4.2%. The sample here was CD4+ or CD8+ T cells sorted from blood, taken in a trial of the OX40 agonist ivuxolimab. The receptors stem from an adult with an advanced solid tumor such as melanoma, head and neck, liver or kidney cancer.

V usage is TRBV5-1 and J usage is TRBJ1-1; tentative D call: TRBD1 (5 bases). This CDR3 has 15 residues. Germline V gives CDR1 SGHRS, CDR2 YFSETQ. V was clipped by 4 bases and J by 1 base, with 14 bases between them. CDR3 sequence: CASSTQQATNTEAFF. The CDR3 nucleotides read TGCGCCAGCAGCACCCAACAGGCGACGAACACTGAAGCTTTCTTT.

The genes are TRBV7-2 and TRBJ2-6; D may be TRBD2 (6 bases). The V end lost 5 bases, the J end lost 1 base, and 9 bases lay between the germline ends. The CDR3 runs to 15 residues. Germline CDR1 is SGHTA and CDR2 is FQGNSA. The CDR3 loop reads CASSLRGSGANVLTF. The CDR3 bases are TGTGCCAGCAGCCTGCGGGGATCTGGGGCCAACGTCCTGACTTTC.

The V call is TRBV27, the J call TRBJ1-6; 9 bases agree with TRBD1. Germline V gene sequence: CDR1 MNHEY, CDR2 SMNVEV (reference sequence). Trimming removed 5 bases from V and 4 bases from J; junction bases left unmatched: 6. The CDR3 is made up of 16 amino acids. Here the CDR3 reads CASSRQGGSYNSPLHF. The DNA of the CDR3 is TGTGCCAGCAGTCGACAGGGGGGCTCTTATAATTCACCCCTCCACTTT.

The CDR3 DNA follows: TGTGCCAGCAGCACACCCGGGACAGGGATCAATGAGCAGTTCTTC. Protein: CASSTPGTGINEQFF. The rearrangement links TRBV9 to TRBJ2-1; 9 bases are shared with TRBD1. Germline V CDR1 and CDR2: SGDLS, YYNGEE. V trimming: 4 bases; J trimming: 6 bases; junction bases outside the gene matches: 8. The CDR3 has 15 amino acids.

The chain employs TRBV2 and TRBJ1-6, with D hard to call. The CDR3 covers 15 residues. The germline V and J ends were trimmed by 6 bases and 0 bases, with 9 bases remaining between them. Germline values: CDR1 SNHLY, CDR2 FYNNEI. This chain's CDR3 is CASSPTGSYNSPLHF. The DNA for the CDR3 is TGTGCCAGCAGCCCGACGGGCTCCTATAATTCACCCCTCCACTTT.

The rearrangement links TRBV5-1 to TRBJ2-3; D is uncertain. V lost 1 base, J lost 4 bases, and 4 bases lay in between. Germline V lookup: CDR1 SGHRS, CDR2 YFSETQ. The CDR3 is 12 amino acids. This CDR3 reads CASSLFSDTQYF. CDR3 nucleotide sequence: TGCGCCAGCAGCTTGTTCTCAGATACGCAGTATTTT.

The J gene is TRBJ2-7, the V gene TRBV4-1; 7 nucleotides line up with TRBD1. The CDR3 totals 12 residues. CDR1 and CDR2 from the germline V gene are MGHRA and YSYEKL. The trim removed 3 bases at V and 9 bases at J, leaving 5 bases unmatched. The CDR3 DNA sequence: TGCGCCAGCAGCCAGGGTGCAGGGGGGCAGTACTTC. Translated: CASSQGAGGQYF.

The chain has TRBV29-1 and TRBJ1-5, with D possibly TRBD1 on 6 matching bases. The V end lost 7 bases, the J end lost 7 bases, and 20 bases lay between the germline ends. The germline CDR1 and CDR2 sequences are SQVTM and ANQGSEA. The CDR3 consists of 14 residues. This CDR3 is CSAVGRGAGQPQHF. The CDR3 bases are TGCAGCGCCGTCGGCAGGGGCGCAGGACAGCCCCAGCATTTT.

The chain joins TRBV6-6 to TRBJ2-3, with TRBD1 as a possible D gene (5 bases). The CDR3 contains 14 residues. CDR1 and CDR2 from the germline V gene are MNHNY and SVGAGI (reference sequence). Between the trimmed V and J ends, which lost 6 bases and 3 bases, there was a span of 13 bases. CDR3 DNA sequence: TGTGCCAGCAGACTGCAGGGTGCGACAGATACGCAGTATTTT. Its protein is CASRLQGATDTQYF.

Only one count was recorded for this clone. This rearrangement joins TRBV11-2 to TRBJ2-3; no reliable D call. Germline V gene data show CDR1 as SGHAT and CDR2 as FQNNGV. There are 14 residues in the CDR3. The ends were cut back, 0 bases at V and 6 bases at J, with 10 bases in the middle. The CDR3 coding sequence is TGTGCCAGCAGCTTAGATATTGGTATGGATACGCAGTATTTT. Protein: CASSLDIGMDTQYF.

This clone is a singleton in its sample. The rearrangement links TRBV29-1 to TRBJ2-1; weak D call: TRBD2 (6 bases). The germline CDR1 and CDR2 sequences are SQVTM and ANQGSEA. V was shortened by 5 bases and J by 2 bases, with 13 bases between the two germline ends. CDR3 length: 14 amino acids. CDR3 nucleotides: TGCAGCGTTTCTCGGGAGCCGACCTACAATGAGCAGTTCTTC. Translation: CSVSREPTYNEQFF.

The chain carries TRBV7-6 and TRBJ2-4, with 9 nucleotides matching TRBD2. Trimming cost V 0 bases and J 9 bases; bases outside gene matches: 6. This CDR3 is built from 15 residues. Germline V gene lookup returns CDR1 SGHVS and CDR2 FNYEAQ. The CDR3 reads CASSLARGGQAIQYF. In nucleotides, the CDR3 is TGTGCCAGCAGCTTAGCGCGGGGGGGCCAGGCCATTCAGTACTTC. Using reference TRBV7-6 and TRBJ2-4 for the parts outside the CDR3, the full variable domain is GAGVSQSPRYKVTKRGQDVALRCDPISGHVSLYWYRQALGQGPEFLTYFNYEAQQDKSGLPNDRFSAERPEGSISTLTIQRTEQRDSAMYRCASSLARGGQAIQYFGAGTRLSVL.

CDR3 DNA sequence: TGTGCCAGCAGCTTAGCCCCCGGTAGCAATCAGCCCCAGCATTTT. It codes for CASSLAPGSNQPQHF. The chain recombines TRBV7-2 with TRBJ1-5; no reliable D call. The CDR3 covers 15 residues. In germline, CDR1 is SGHTA, CDR2 FQGNSA. V lost 0 bases and J lost 0, with 6 bases in between.

This clone turned up a few times. J is TRBJ1-1 and V is TRBV30; D remains unclear. Germline CDR1 is GTSNPN and CDR2 is SVGIG (reference sequence). Trimming took 4 bases from V and 4 from J, leaving 13 bases between them. CDR3 size: 13 residues. The CDR3 nucleotides read TGTGCCTGGACAGGAAGCATGGGCACTGAAGCTTTCTTT. Residues: CAWTGSMGTEAFF.

The V gene is TRBV15, the J gene TRBJ1-1, with 8 positions matching TRBD1. The ends lost 3 bases at V and 0 bases at J; junction bases unmatched: 6. The CDR3 covers 16 residues. CDR1 is LNHNV and CDR2 is YYDKDF in the germline V gene (reference sequence). CDR3: CATSRGQVSMNTEAFF. DNA of the CDR3: TGTGCCACCAGCAGGGGACAGGTTTCGATGAACACTGAAGCTTTCTTT.

The V gene is TRBV6-5, the J gene TRBJ1-1, with 10 bases matching TRBD1. This CDR3 has 12 amino acids. The V and J ends lost 6 bases and 11 bases, in that order; junction bases with no gene match: 6. Germline assignment: CDR1 MNHEY and CDR2 SVGAGI. CDR3 residues: CASSDRGLAAFF. The CDR3 DNA reads as TGTGCCAGCAGCGACAGGGGGCTTGCCGCTTTCTTT.

This chain uses TRBV11-2 with TRBJ1-1; 8 bases align to TRBD1. Germline CDR1 and CDR2: SGHAT and FQNNGV. CDR3 length: 14 residues. J lost 3 bases, V lost 5 bases, and 5 bases had no gene match. The CDR3 nucleotides read TGTGCCAGCAGCGTACTACAGGGGGACACTGAAGCTTTCTTT. Protein sequence: CASSVLQGDTEAFF. Full variable domain (remainder filled in from reference TRBV11-2 and TRBJ1-1): EAGVAQSPRYKIIEKRQSVAFWCNPISGHATLYWYQQILGQGPKLLIQFQNNGVVDDSQLPKDRFSAERLKGVDSTLKIQPAKLEDSAVYLCASSVLQGDTEAFFGQGTRLTVV.

This clone appeared a few times. This rearrangement joins TRBV2 to TRBJ2-7; 7 bases are a match to TRBD2. Unmatched junction bases numbered 12, after V lost 4 bases and J lost 3 bases. Germline assignment: CDR1 SNHLY and CDR2 FYNNEI. CDR3 length: 16 residues. CDR3 sequence reads: CASSGLGREWGYEQYF. The CDR3 nucleotides are TGTGCCAGCAGTGGCCTGGGGCGGGAGTGGGGCTACGAGCAGTACTTC.

The rearrangement links TRBV28 to TRBJ1-6; D gene uncertain. The V and J ends lost 7 bases and 7 bases respectively, with 11 bases between them. Germline V gene lookup returns CDR1 MDHEN and CDR2 SYDVKM. The CDR3 totals 13 residues. CDR3 nucleotides: TGTGCCAGCACCCTTGGACGGAATTCACCCCTCCACTTT. This translates into CASTLGRNSPLHF. The complete variable domain, with remaining parts taken from reference TRBV28 and TRBJ1-6, reads DVKVTQSSRYLVKRTGEKVFLECVQDMDHENMFWYRQDPGLGLRLIYFSYDVKMKEKGDIPEGYSVSREKKERFSLILESASTNQTSMYLCASTLGRNSPLHFGNGTRLTVT.

The genes are TRBV18 and TRBJ2-1, with 7 bases matching TRBD1. Germline V lookup: CDR1 KGHSH, CDR2 LQKENI. Germline trimming cut 6 bases from V and 6 bases from J; bases unmatched to any gene: 14. The CDR3 loop spans 16 amino acids. The CDR3 reads CASSLKQGKGTNEQFF. In DNA, the CDR3 is TGTGCCAGCTCCCTCAAACAGGGGAAGGGGACCAATGAGCAGTTCTTC.

This sequence joins TRBV5-1 and TRBJ2-1; TRBD2 matches at 8 bases. The V and J ends lost 1 base and 5 bases, in that order; junction bases with no gene match: 11. The CDR3 loop spans 17 amino acids. Germline lookup yields CDR1 SGHRS and CDR2 YFSETQ. The CDR3 DNA reads as TGCGCCAGCAGCTTGTTCCTAGCGGGCACTATTAACAATGAGCAGTTCTTC. This encodes CASSLFLAGTINNEQFF.

J is TRBJ1-5 and V is TRBV6-5; 9 bases are shared with TRBD1. V gave up 7 bases and J gave up 7 bases; unmatched junction bases: 5. Germline V gives CDR1 MNHEY, CDR2 SVGAGI. The CDR3 runs to 13 residues. The CDR3 reads CASTQDRGQPQHF. Here the CDR3 DNA reads TGTGCCAGCACCCAAGACAGGGGGCAGCCCCAGCATTTT.

The chain carries TRBV19 and TRBJ2-7; 8 bases fit TRBD2. J lost 2 bases, V lost 4 bases, and 7 bases had no gene match. The CDR3 is made up of 15 amino acids. Per the germline V gene, CDR1 is LNHDA and CDR2 is SQIVND (reference sequence). The CDR3 protein is CASSKFSGVTYEQYF. The DNA for the CDR3 is TGTGCCAGTAGTAAGTTTAGCGGGGTCACCTACGAGCAGTACTTC.

The chain uses TRBV7-2 and TRBJ1-4; maybe TRBD1 (5 bases). The germline V and J ends were trimmed by 5 bases and 6 bases, with 10 bases remaining between them. This CDR3 spans 13 amino acids. Germline-derived CDR1 and CDR2 are SGHTA and FQGNSA. CDR3 coding DNA: TGTGCCAGCAGCCTGGTGGGGGATGAAAAACTGTTTTTT. This translates into CASSLVGDEKLFF. The whole variable domain, filled in from reference TRBV7-2 and TRBJ1-4, reads GAGVSQSPSNKVTEKGKDVELRCDPISGHTALYWYRQSLGQGLEFLIYFQGNSAPDKSGLPSDRFSAERTGGSVSTLTIQRTQQEDSAVYLCASSLVGDEKLFFGSGTQLSVL.

The V gene is TRBV19, the J gene TRBJ2-3, with a weak D call TRBD2 (6 bases). Germline V CDR1 and CDR2: LNHDA, SQIVND (reference sequence). The CDR3 loop spans 16 amino acids. Trimming took off 2 bases at V and 2 bases at J, with 14 bases between the two ends. CDR3 sequence: CASSIRDSPYTDTQYF. The CDR3 bases are TGTGCCAGTAGTATACGGGACTCCCCTTACACAGATACGCAGTATTTT.

This clone was picked up a small number of times. V is TRBV28 and J is TRBJ2-1; D is uncertain. Per germline, CDR1 MDHEN and CDR2 SYDVKM. The V end was cut by 5 bases, the J end by 1 base, with 18 bases between. This CDR3 has 17 amino acids. The CDR3 bases are TGTGCCAGCAGTGACACCCTTTCGGGCTTATCCTACAATGAGCAGTTCTTC. Its translation is CASSDTLSGLSYNEQFF.

This clone was observed once. J is TRBJ1-1 and V is TRBV5-1; TRBD1 might be the D (5 bases). V was trimmed by 0 bases and J by 2 bases, leaving 11 bases between them. The CDR3 loop spans 15 amino acids. The germline V gene has CDR1 SGHRS and CDR2 YFSETQ. The CDR3 coding sequence is TGCGCCAGCAGCTTGGTAGCGGGGGTAAACACTGAAGCTTTCTTT. As protein: CASSLVAGVNTEAFF.

This sequence joins TRBV11-2 and TRBJ2-2; tentative D call: TRBD2 (6 bases). The CDR3 covers 13 residues. The germline V gene encodes CDR1 SGHAT and CDR2 FQNNGV. V was pared by 1 base and J by 7 bases, with 7 bases between. The CDR3 coding sequence is TGTGCCAGCAGCTTAGTGCGGGGCGGGGAGCTGTTTTTT. Its protein is CASSLVRGGELFF.

The chain combines TRBV19 with TRBJ2-1, with 9 positions matching TRBD2. CDR1 and CDR2 (germline): LNHDA, SQIVND (reference sequence). The CDR3 extends over 16 amino acids. After removal of 4 bases from V and 4 bases from J, the junction contained 8 bases not matched to a gene. The CDR3 sequence is CASSTQAGGRYNEQFF. CDR3 bases: TGTGCCAGTAGTACGCAAGCGGGGGGTCGGTACAATGAGCAGTTCTTC. The full variable domain, its missing parts supplied by reference TRBV19 and TRBJ2-1, is DGGITQSPKYLFRKEGQNVTLSCEQNLNHDAMYWYRQDPGQGLRLIYYSQIVNDFQKGDIAEGYSVSREKKESFPLTVTSAQKNPTAFYLCASSTQAGGRYNEQFFGPGTRLTVL.